This T cell receptor (beta chain) comes out of a study of identical twins. General study results and limits: Models, which agreed with sharing between unrelated individuals, nonetheless underestimated the out-of-frame TCR alpha sharing seen in monozygotic twins.

The CDR3 extends over 13 amino acids. CDR1 is DFQATT and CDR2 is SNEGSKA in the germline V gene (reference sequence). The trim removed 5 bases at V and 4 bases at J, leaving 4 bases unmatched. Only a few counts were recorded for this clonotype. Its target is unknown. TCRdb called the 5' RACE reads again in MiXCR, with one record for every CDR3 protein. In the table there are just over 450,000 distinct CDR3 sequences, 13% to 15% of which are singletons. The same data also went into a second study, on yellow fever vaccine responses in identical twins.

What was sequenced was CD4+ T cells sorted from blood. This TCR was sampled from a woman aged 18-29 years in good health. This rearrangement joins TRBV20-1 to TRBJ2-3; 9 nucleotides agree with TRBD2. The DNA for the CDR3 is TGCAGTGCTCATAGCGGGAGCCCAGATACGCAGTATTTT. It codes for CSAHSGSPDTQYF.